One and the same sample provided the 26 T cell receptor beta chains below, sequenced in a study of blood T cell repertoires in COVID-19 (dated by TCRdb to the early 2020s). Libraries were constructed by the immunoSEQ multiplex PCR assay. TCRdb re-hosts the immuneACCESS table, in-frame sequences only. Its copies lack some clones; in the studies checked, an unresolved V gene accounts for under half of them, and the cause for the rest is not known. The table for this sample lists some 140,000 clones; roughly 90% of them were counted only once. The ten largest clones add up to roughly 2.2% of the sample. What was sequenced was peripheral blood. The receptors derive from a man in his 70s with active COVID-19.

V and J are TRBV19 and TRBJ2-5; D is possibly TRBD1 (6 bases). The germline CDR1 and CDR2 sequences are LNHDA and SQIVND (reference sequence). This CDR3 spans 13 amino acids. Trimming took off 3 bases at V and 5 bases at J, with 10 bases between the two ends. The CDR3 is CASSISRGETQYF. The CDR3 DNA reads TGTGCCAGTAGTATTTCAAGGGGGGAGACCCAGTACTTC.

This sequence joins TRBV27 and TRBJ1-1; D perhaps matches TRBD1 (5 bases). The CDR3 length is 13 residues. Germline V gene data show CDR1 as MNHEY and CDR2 as SMNVEV (reference sequence). Trimming left V 4 bases short and J 4 bases short, with 10 bases between. The chain's CDR3 is CASSWGGGTEAFF. Here the CDR3 DNA reads TGTGCCAGCAGTTGGGGCGGGGGCACTGAAGCTTTCTTT.

The chain uses TRBV18 and TRBJ2-2; perhaps TRBD1 as D (5 bases). This CDR3 has 14 residues. Germline CDR1 and CDR2: KGHSH and LQKENI. The ends were cut back, 3 bases at V and 7 bases at J, with 12 bases in the middle. The DNA of the CDR3 is TGTGCCAGCTCACCCGCCGGGCAGGGCGGGGAGCTGTTTTTT. It yields the protein CASSPAGQGGELFF.

This chain uses TRBV4-1 with TRBJ2-2; 10 bases agree with TRBD2. V dropped 0 bases and J dropped 7; count of bases not matched to a gene: 11. The CDR3 runs to 18 residues. Germline V gene data show CDR1 as MGHRA and CDR2 as YSYEKL. The CDR3 here is CASSQDRGLAGADGELFF. CDR3 nucleotide sequence: TGCGCCAGCAGCCAAGATAGGGGCCTAGCGGGAGCGGACGGGGAGCTGTTTTTT.

J is TRBJ1-5 and V is TRBV6-6; no clear D gene. CDR1 and CDR2 (germline): MNHNY, SVGAGI (reference sequence). Trimming took off 0 bases at V and 1 base at J, with 10 bases between the two ends. CDR3 length: 16 amino acids. The CDR3 DNA reads as TGTGCCAGCAGTTACTCTTCCGCCGGGAGCAATCAGCCCCAGCATTTT. Translating gives CASSYSSAGSNQPQHF.

The chain combines TRBV27 with TRBJ1-2; possibly TRBD1 for D (5 bases). V was cut by 0 bases and J by 8 bases, with 10 bases left in between. This CDR3 has 13 amino acids. In germline, CDR1 is MNHEY, CDR2 SMNVEV (reference sequence). CDR3 protein: CASSLSGGGGYTF. The CDR3, as DNA: TGTGCCAGCAGTTTATCGGGGGGAGGAGGCTACACCTTC.

V usage is TRBV4-3 and J usage is TRBJ2-5, with 9 bases that match TRBD2. With V trimmed by 5 bases and J by 1 base, 11 bases remained unmatched. The CDR3 is made up of 17 amino acids. Per the germline V gene, CDR1 is LGHNA and CDR2 is YSLEER. The CDR3 loop reads CASSKAGTSSSQETQYF. The DNA for the CDR3 is TGCGCCAGCAGCAAAGCCGGGACTAGCAGCTCCCAAGAGACCCAGTACTTC.

The chain is built from TRBV7-2 and TRBJ2-5; possibly TRBD2 for D (6 bases). Trimming shortened V by 4 bases and J by 5 bases, and 20 bases separated the two germline ends. This CDR3 is built from 16 residues. Germline V gene data show CDR1 as SGHTA and CDR2 as FQGNSA. For the CDR3, the DNA is TGTGCCAGCAGCTCGGAGGAGGGGCAGGGACGGGAGACCCAGTACTTC. This codes for CASSSEEGQGRETQYF.

This sequence joins TRBV9 and TRBJ1-1; TRBD1 aligns across 11 bases. V lost 4 bases to trimming and J lost 2 bases; unmatched junction nucleotides: 1. The CDR3 is made up of 14 amino acids. In germline, CDR1 is SGDLS, CDR2 YYNGEE. The CDR3 DNA reads TGTGCCAGCAGCAGGACAGGGGGCAACACTGAAGCTTTCTTT. This gives the protein CASSRTGGNTEAFF. The variable domain in full, completed from reference TRBV9 and TRBJ1-1, reads DSGVTQTPKHLITATGQRVTLRCSPRSGDLSVYWYQQSLDQGLQFLIQYYNGEERAKGNILERFSAQQFPDLHSELNLSSLELGDSALYFCASSRTGGNTEAFFGQGTRLTVV.

The rearrangement joins TRBV6-2 or TRBV6-3 to TRBJ2-2, with D possibly TRBD1 on 6 matching bases. From germline, CDR1 is MNHEY and CDR2 SVGEGT. V dropped 0 bases and J dropped 3 bases, with 11 bases sitting between them. There are 16 residues in the CDR3. CDR3 sequence: CASSYSGGADTGELFF. CDR3 sequence (DNA): TGTGCCAGCAGTTACTCTGGGGGCGCGGACACCGGGGAGCTGTTTTTT.

V is TRBV6-5 and J is TRBJ2-7; D is perhaps TRBD2 (5 bases). With 7 bases removed from V and 3 bases from J, the gap between germline ends came to 13 bases. Per the germline V gene, CDR1 is MNHEY and CDR2 is SVGAGI. The CDR3 contains 13 residues. For the CDR3, the DNA is TGTGCCAGCACCGGGAAAAACGACTACGAGCAGTACTTC. Its protein is CASTGKNDYEQYF.

The V call is TRBV6-5, the J call TRBJ1-1, with 9 bases fitting TRBD1. Germline trimming cut 2 bases from V and 10 bases from J; bases unmatched to any gene: 11. Germline lookup yields CDR1 MNHEY and CDR2 SVGAGI. This CDR3 is built from 15 residues. The CDR3 sequence: CASSYRDRVGFVAFF. CDR3 nucleotide sequence: TGTGCCAGCAGTTACCGGGACAGGGTGGGCTTTGTAGCTTTCTTT.

This clone has only one observation. The V call is TRBV19, the J call TRBJ2-1, with 9 nucleotides matching TRBD2. This CDR3 region has 13 residues. CDR1 and CDR2 (germline): LNHDA, SQIVND (reference sequence). J gave up 15 bases and V 5 bases, and 11 bases lay outside the gene matches. The chain's CDR3 is CASSAAQREDSFF. DNA for the CDR3: TGTGCCAGTAGTGCAGCCCAGCGGGAGGACTCGTTCTTC. Variable domain in full (rest from reference TRBV19 and TRBJ2-1): DGGITQSPKYLFRKEGQNVTLSCEQNLNHDAMYWYRQDPGQGLRLIYYSQIVNDFQKGDIAEGYSVSREKKESFPLTVTSAQKNPTAFYLCASSAAQREDSFFGPGTRLTVL.

This clone was seen once. The chain links TRBV6-2 or TRBV6-3 to TRBJ2-5; 14 nucleotides align to TRBD2. The CDR3 is 15 amino acids. Trimming removed 6 bases from V and 7 bases from J; junction bases left unmatched: 7. CDR1 and CDR2 (germline): MNHEY, SVGEGT. The CDR3, as DNA: TGTGCCAGCAGCCGGGGACTAGCGGGAGAAGGGACCCAGTACTTC. The encoded protein is CASSRGLAGEGTQYF.

The V call is TRBV10-1, the J call TRBJ2-7; the D gene is possibly TRBD2 (6 bases). Trimming left V 1 base short and J 0 bases short, with 10 bases between. The V gene's germline CDR1 is WNHNN and CDR2 SYGVQD (reference sequence). This CDR3 spans 15 amino acids. CDR3: CASSEYAGSSYEQYF. As DNA, the CDR3 is TGCGCCAGCAGTGAGTATGCGGGAAGCTCCTACGAGCAGTACTTC.

The genes are TRBV5-5 and TRBJ2-2, with TRBD2 identical over 10 bases. In germline, CDR1 is SGHKS, CDR2 YYEKEE (reference sequence). The CDR3 has 16 amino acids. V was pared by 3 bases and J by 6 bases, with 8 bases of the junction left unmatched. CDR3 loop: CASSSLAGDYAGELFF. The CDR3 coding sequence is TGTGCCAGCAGCTCTCTAGCGGGAGACTACGCCGGGGAGCTGTTTTTT.

This chain uses TRBV30 with TRBJ2-5; the D gene is possibly TRBD2 (5 bases). V was trimmed by 2 bases and J by 4 bases, leaving 17 bases between them. Germline CDR1 GTSNPN, CDR2 SVGIG (reference sequence). This CDR3 contains 15 residues. In DNA form, the CDR3 reads TGTGCCTGGAGTTCCGAGAGGCTCCGGGGAGAGACCCAGTACTTC. Translation gives CAWSSERLRGETQYF.

This chain joins TRBV7-2 and TRBJ2-1, with 15 bases fitting TRBD2. The V and J ends lost 4 bases and 5 bases, in that order; junction bases with no gene match: 6. This CDR3 region has 17 residues. CDR1 is SGHTA, CDR2 FQGNSA, per germline. CDR3 region: CASSWGLAGGRDNEQFF. For the CDR3, the DNA is TGTGCCAGCAGCTGGGGACTAGCGGGAGGTCGCGACAATGAGCAGTTCTTC. Full variable domain (remainder filled in from reference TRBV7-2 and TRBJ2-1): GAGVSQSPSNKVTEKGKDVELRCDPISGHTALYWYRQSLGQGLEFLIYFQGNSAPDKSGLPSDRFSAERTGGSVSTLTIQRTQQEDSAVYLCASSWGLAGGRDNEQFFGPGTRLTVL.

The chain couples TRBV5-1 to TRBJ2-5, with a weak D call TRBD1 (5 bases). This CDR3 contains 15 residues. V was shortened by 1 base and J by 5 bases, with 15 bases between the two germline ends. Germline V gene lookup returns CDR1 SGHRS and CDR2 YFSETQ. CDR3 nucleotide sequence: TGCGCCAGCAGCTTGTTTCCAGGGTTGGGGGAGACCCAGTACTTC. Protein product: CASSLFPGLGETQYF. Combining the CDR3 with reference TRBV5-1 and TRBJ2-5 gives the whole variable domain KAGVTQTPRYLIKTRGQQVTLSCSPISGHRSVSWYQQTPGQGLQFLFEYFSETQRNKGNFPGRFSGRQFSNSRSEMNVSTLELGDSALYLCASSLFPGLGETQYFGPGTRLLVL.

The chain couples TRBV4-2 to TRBJ1-3; 7 bases match TRBD1. In germline, CDR1 is LGHNA, CDR2 YNFKEQ. The CDR3 is 20 residues long. With V trimmed by 0 bases and J by 0 bases, 14 bases remained unmatched. CDR3 amino acids: CASSQESETGTVFSGNTIYF. Written as DNA, the CDR3 is TGTGCCAGCAGCCAAGAATCAGAGACAGGGACCGTTTTCTCTGGAAACACCATATATTTT.

This clone has only a few counts. V gene TRBV19 combines with J gene TRBJ2-7; 7 bases match TRBD2. This CDR3 contains 14 residues. Looked up from germline, CDR1 is LNHDA and CDR2 is SQIVND (reference sequence). V was clipped by 4 bases and J by 0 bases; unmatched bases: 3. CDR3 protein: CASSTRTSSYEQYF. The CDR3 DNA follows: TGTGCCAGTAGTACCCGGACTAGCTCCTACGAGCAGTACTTC.

This chain uses TRBV18 with TRBJ2-6; maybe TRBD2 (5 bases). This CDR3 comprises 16 residues. CDR1 is KGHSH and CDR2 is LQKENI in the germline V gene. V was trimmed by 6 bases and J by 8 bases, leaving 20 bases between them. CDR3 DNA: TGTGCCAGCTCGAGGAGGACCGCCGCAGCGACCAACGTCCTGACTTTC. Its protein product is CASSRRTAAATNVLTF. Looking up the rest from reference TRBV18 and TRBJ2-6 gives the full variable domain: NAGVMQNPRHLVRRRGQEARLRCSPMKGHSHVYWYRQLPEEGLKFMVYLQKENIIDESGMPKERFSAEFPKEGPSILRIQQVVRGDSAAYFCASSRRTAAATNVLTFGAGSRLTVL.

The chain employs TRBV30 and TRBJ1-4, with 7 bases that match TRBD1. The CDR3 loop spans 15 amino acids. Germline trimming cut 2 bases from V and 0 bases from J; bases unmatched to any gene: 3. Looked up from germline, CDR1 is GTSNPN and CDR2 is SVGIG (reference sequence). DNA for the CDR3: TGTGCCTGGAGTAGGGGGCAGGCAACTAATGAAAAACTGTTTTTT. This codes for CAWSRGQATNEKLFF.

This chain connects TRBV19 to TRBJ2-7; TRBD1 matches at 10 bases. The CDR3 is 15 residues long. The J segment lost 2 bases and the V segment lost 5 bases, leaving 6 bases of the junction unmatched. The germline V gene has CDR1 LNHDA and CDR2 SQIVND (reference sequence). The CDR3 is CASSPRDRGTYEQYF. As DNA, the CDR3 is TGTGCCAGTAGTCCACGGGACAGGGGAACCTACGAGCAGTACTTC.

The chain carries TRBV7-6 and TRBJ2-3; D is unclear. Germline V gene lookup returns CDR1 SGHVS and CDR2 FNYEAQ. Between the trimmed V and J ends, which lost 1 base and 2 bases, there was a span of 7 bases. This CDR3 contains 14 residues. The CDR3 region is CASSLGATTDTQYF. The CDR3 nucleotides are TGTGCCAGCAGCTTAGGAGCTACCACAGATACGCAGTATTTT.

J is TRBJ1-2 and V is TRBV30, with D tentatively TRBD1 (5 bases). CDR3 size: 15 residues. V was shortened by 1 base and J by 0 bases, with 12 bases between the two germline ends. From germline, CDR1 is GTSNPN and CDR2 SVGIG (reference sequence). CDR3 region: CAWSGQGPANYGYTF. CDR3 DNA: TGTGCCTGGAGTGGCCAGGGCCCCGCTAACTATGGCTACACCTTC.